The TCR beta chain described here comes from a study of cytomegalovirus exposure and HLA in healthy donors. Whole-study context: A prior analysis found around 110 million unique TCR beta sequences from approximately 190 million T cells. Study-wide points: Presence/absence comparisons presumed near-even sequencing depth among donors. Confirmation was obtained in vitro that a few CMV-associated chains are specific for CMV antigens.

Germline V gene lookup returns CDR1 SQVTM and CDR2 ANQGSEA. Trimming pared 1 base from V and 4 bases from J, leaving 20 bases between. This CDR3 spans 17 amino acids. This PCR relied on a set of 60 Vbeta primers and 13 Jbeta primers. Assay: immunoSEQ multiplex PCR; the TCRdb copy retains only in-frame clones and omits some. Seen here are about 160,000 clones, 80% to 90% observed once, and the top ten hold over 1.5%. Points on this clone: Its matching antigen is unknown.

At the time of sampling, donors were nominally healthy, though unrecorded immune exposures were likely. Source material: PBMCs. This chain joins TRBV29-1 and TRBJ1-3; D may be TRBD1 (6 bases). This TCR came from a woman aged 18-29 years in good health and CMV-seronegative. CDR3 sequence (DNA): TGCAGCGTTGAAGGCCTAGCTACAGGGATAGCAGGAAACACCATATATTTT. This gives the protein CSVEGLATGIAGNTIYF.